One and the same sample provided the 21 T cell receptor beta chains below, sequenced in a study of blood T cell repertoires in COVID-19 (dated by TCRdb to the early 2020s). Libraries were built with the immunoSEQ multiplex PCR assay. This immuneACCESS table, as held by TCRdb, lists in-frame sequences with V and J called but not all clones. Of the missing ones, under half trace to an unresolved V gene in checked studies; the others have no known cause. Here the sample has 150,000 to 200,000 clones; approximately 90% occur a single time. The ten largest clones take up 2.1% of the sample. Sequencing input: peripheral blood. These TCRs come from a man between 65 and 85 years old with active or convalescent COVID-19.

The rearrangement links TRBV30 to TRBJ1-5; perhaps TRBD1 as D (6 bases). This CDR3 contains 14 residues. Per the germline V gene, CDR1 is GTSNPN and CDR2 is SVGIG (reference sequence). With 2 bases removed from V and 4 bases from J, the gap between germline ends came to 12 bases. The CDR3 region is CAWSIPGHNQPQHF. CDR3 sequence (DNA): TGTGCCTGGAGTATACCGGGACATAATCAGCCCCAGCATTTT.

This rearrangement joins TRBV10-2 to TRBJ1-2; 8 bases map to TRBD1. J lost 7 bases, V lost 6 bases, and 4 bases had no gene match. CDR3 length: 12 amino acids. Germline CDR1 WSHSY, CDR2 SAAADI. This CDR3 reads CASRTGDFGYTF. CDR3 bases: TGCGCCAGCAGGACAGGGGACTTTGGCTACACCTTC.

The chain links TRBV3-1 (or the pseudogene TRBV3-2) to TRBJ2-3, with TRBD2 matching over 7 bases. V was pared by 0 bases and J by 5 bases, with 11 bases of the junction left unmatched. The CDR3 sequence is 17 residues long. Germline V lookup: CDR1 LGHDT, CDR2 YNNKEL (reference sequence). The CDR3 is CASSQEIGAPGGDTQYF. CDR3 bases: TGTGCCAGCAGCCAAGAAATAGGGGCGCCGGGAGGAGATACGCAGTATTTT.

The CDR3 DNA follows: TGTGCCAGCACCGGGACAGGGGGCGGGTTGGACACCGGGGAGCTGTTTTTT. This sequence encodes CASTGTGGGLDTGELFF. V is TRBV5-4 and J is TRBJ2-2, with 12 bases identical to TRBD1. Trimming removed 6 bases from V and 3 bases from J; junction bases left unmatched: 9. Germline-derived CDR1 and CDR2 are SGHNT and YYREEE (reference sequence). This CDR3 has 17 residues.

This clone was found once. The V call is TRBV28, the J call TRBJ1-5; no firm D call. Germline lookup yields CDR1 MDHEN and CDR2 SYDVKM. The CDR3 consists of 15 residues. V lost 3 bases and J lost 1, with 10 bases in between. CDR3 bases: TGTGCCAGCAGTTTCCAGGATACGAGCAATCAGCCCCAGCATTTT. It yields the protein CASSFQDTSNQPQHF.

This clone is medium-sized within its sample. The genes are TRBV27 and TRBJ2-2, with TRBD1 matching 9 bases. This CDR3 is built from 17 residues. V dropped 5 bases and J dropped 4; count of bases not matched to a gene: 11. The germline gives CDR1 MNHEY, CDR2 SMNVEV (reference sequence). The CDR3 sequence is CASSRLSHRGPTGELFF. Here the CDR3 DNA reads TGTGCCAGCAGTCGCCTAAGTCACAGGGGGCCCACCGGGGAGCTGTTTTTT.

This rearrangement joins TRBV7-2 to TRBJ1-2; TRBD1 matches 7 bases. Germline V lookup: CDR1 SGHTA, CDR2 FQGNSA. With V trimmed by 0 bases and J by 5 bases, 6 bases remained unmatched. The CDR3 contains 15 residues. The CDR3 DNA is TGTGCCAGCAGCTTAGCCCCCGACAGGGAGTATGGCTACACCTTC. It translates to CASSLAPDREYGYTF.

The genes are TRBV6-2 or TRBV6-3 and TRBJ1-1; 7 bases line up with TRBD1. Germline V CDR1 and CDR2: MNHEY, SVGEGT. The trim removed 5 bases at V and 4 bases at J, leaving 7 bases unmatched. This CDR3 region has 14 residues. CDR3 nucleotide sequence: TGTGCCAGCAGTCGACAGGGCGGAAGCACTGAAGCTTTCTTT. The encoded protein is CASSRQGGSTEAFF.

The CDR3 region is CASSADRGHGYTF. DNA for the CDR3: TGCGCCAGCAGCGCCGACAGGGGGCATGGCTACACCTTC. The rearrangement uses TRBV5-1 and TRBJ1-2; 10 positions match TRBD1. After removal of 4 bases from V and 6 bases from J, the junction contained 3 bases not matched to a gene. The length of the CDR3 is 13 residues. CDR1 and CDR2 (germline): SGHRS, YFSETQ. Supplemented by reference TRBV5-1 and TRBJ1-2, the full variable domain reads KAGVTQTPRYLIKTRGQQVTLSCSPISGHRSVSWYQQTPGQGLQFLFEYFSETQRNKGNFPGRFSGRQFSNSRSEMNVSTLELGDSALYLCASSADRGHGYTFGSGTRLTVV.

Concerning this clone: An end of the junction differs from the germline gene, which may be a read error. CDR3 residues: CATSRDSNQPQHF. DNA of the CDR3: TGTGCCACCAGTCGCGATAGCAATCAGCCCCAGCATTTT. V and J are TRBV28 and TRBJ1-5; unclear D gene. The CDR3 is made up of 13 amino acids. The germline V gene has CDR1 MDHEN and CDR2 SYDVKM.

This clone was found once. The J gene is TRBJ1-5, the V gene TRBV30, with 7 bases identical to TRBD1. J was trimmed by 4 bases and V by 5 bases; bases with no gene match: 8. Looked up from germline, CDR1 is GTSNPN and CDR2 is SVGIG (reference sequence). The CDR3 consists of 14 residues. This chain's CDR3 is CAWAGTAMNQPQHF. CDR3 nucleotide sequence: TGTGCCTGGGCCGGGACAGCGATGAATCAGCCCCAGCATTTT.

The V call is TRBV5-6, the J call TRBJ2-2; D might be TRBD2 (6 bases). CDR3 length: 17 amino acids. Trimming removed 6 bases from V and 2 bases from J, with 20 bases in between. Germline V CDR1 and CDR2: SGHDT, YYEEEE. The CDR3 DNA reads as TGTGCCAGCACCCCGTGGGTGTTAGCGGCCAACACCGGGGAGCTGTTTTTT. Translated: CASTPWVLAANTGELFF.

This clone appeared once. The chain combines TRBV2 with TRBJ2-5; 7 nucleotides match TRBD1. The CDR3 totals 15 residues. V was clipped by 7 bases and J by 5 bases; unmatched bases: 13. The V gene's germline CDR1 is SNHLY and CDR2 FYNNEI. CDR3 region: CASKVPGTAAETQYF. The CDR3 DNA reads TGTGCCAGCAAGGTCCCGGGGACAGCGGCGGAGACCCAGTACTTC.

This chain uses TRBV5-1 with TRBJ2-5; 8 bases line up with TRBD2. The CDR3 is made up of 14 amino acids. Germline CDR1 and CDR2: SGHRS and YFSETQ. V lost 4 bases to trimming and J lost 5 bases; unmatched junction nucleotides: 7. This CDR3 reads CASSRGGLAETQYF. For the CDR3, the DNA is TGCGCCAGCAGCCGGGGCGGACTAGCTGAGACCCAGTACTTC.

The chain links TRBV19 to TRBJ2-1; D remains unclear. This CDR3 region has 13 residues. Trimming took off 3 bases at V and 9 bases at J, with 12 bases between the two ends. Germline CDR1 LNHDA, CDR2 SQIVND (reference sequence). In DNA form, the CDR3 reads TGTGCCAGTAGTATTCACTCCGTTGGTGAGCAGTTCTTC. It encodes CASSIHSVGEQFF.

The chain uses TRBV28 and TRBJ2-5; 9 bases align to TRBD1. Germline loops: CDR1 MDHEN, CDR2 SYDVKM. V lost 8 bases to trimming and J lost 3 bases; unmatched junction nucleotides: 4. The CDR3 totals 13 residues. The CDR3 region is CASGQGREETQYF. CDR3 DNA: TGTGCCAGCGGACAGGGGCGGGAAGAGACCCAGTACTTC.

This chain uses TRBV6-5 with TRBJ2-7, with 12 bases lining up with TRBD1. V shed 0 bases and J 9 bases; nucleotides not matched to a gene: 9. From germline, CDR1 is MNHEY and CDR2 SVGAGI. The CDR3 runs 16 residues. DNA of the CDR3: TGTGCCAGCAGTTACTCGAGTCCCTTGGGACAGGGGGCGCAGTACTTC. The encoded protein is CASSYSSPLGQGAQYF.

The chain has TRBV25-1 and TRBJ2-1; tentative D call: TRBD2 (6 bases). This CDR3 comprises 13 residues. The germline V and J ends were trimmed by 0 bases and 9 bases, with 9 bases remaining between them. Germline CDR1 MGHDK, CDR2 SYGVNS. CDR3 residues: CASSEYEGGEQFF. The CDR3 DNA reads TGTGCCAGCAGTGAATACGAGGGAGGTGAGCAGTTCTTC. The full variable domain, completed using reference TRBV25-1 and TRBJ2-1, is EADIYQTPRYLVIGTGKKITLECSQTMGHDKMYWYQQDPGMELHLIHYSYGVNSTEKGDLSSESTVSRIRTEHFPLTLESARPSHTSQYLCASSEYEGGEQFFGPGTRLTVL.

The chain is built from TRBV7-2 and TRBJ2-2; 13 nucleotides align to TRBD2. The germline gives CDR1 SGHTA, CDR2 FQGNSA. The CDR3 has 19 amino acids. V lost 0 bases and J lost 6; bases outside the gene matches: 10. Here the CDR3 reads CASSLAPPGLAGDAGELFF. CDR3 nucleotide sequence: TGTGCCAGCAGCTTAGCTCCGCCCGGACTAGCGGGAGATGCCGGGGAGCTGTTTTTT.

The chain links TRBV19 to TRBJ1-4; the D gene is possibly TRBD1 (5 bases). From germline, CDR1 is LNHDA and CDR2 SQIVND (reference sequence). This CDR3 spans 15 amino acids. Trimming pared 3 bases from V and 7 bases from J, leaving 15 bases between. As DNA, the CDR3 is TGTGCCAGTAGTATTGGGCAGGGTATAAGTGAAAAACTGTTTTTT. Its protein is CASSIGQGISEKLFF.

CDR3 region: CSVGPPHSLHTEAFF. DNA of the CDR3: TGCAGCGTTGGGCCCCCCCATTCCTTGCACACTGAAGCTTTCTTT. The V gene is TRBV29-1, the J gene TRBJ1-1; D remains unclear. Germline CDR1 reads SQVTM; CDR2 reads ANQGSEA. The CDR3 spans 15 residues. Deletions cut 4 bases from V and 3 bases from J, with 18 bases between.